Listed here are 13 T cell receptor beta chains from one sample, sequenced in a study of Graves' ophthalmopathy and Graves' hyperthyroidism. Amplified TCR beta CDR3 regions were obtained using RNA transcripts as template. First-round RT-PCR used HTBI primers; second-round multiplex PCR followed. TCRdb re-derived calls from the multiplex PCR reads in MiXCR, one entry per CDR3 protein. Among approximately 640,000 distinct CDR3 sequences, about 38% were seen once, and the ten largest hold over 2.5%. The sample consisted of peripheral blood. These receptors came from an adult man with Graves' ophthalmopathy.

This clonotype was observed a handful of times. The chain has TRBV6-1 and TRBJ2-7, with 7 bases lining up with TRBD1. This CDR3 has 14 residues. Germline V gene sequence: CDR1 MNHNS, CDR2 SASEGT. Germline trimming cut 6 bases from V and 5 bases from J; bases unmatched to any gene: 10. CDR3 sequence: CASSQDRKINEQYF. The CDR3 DNA reads as TGTGCCAGCAGCCAGGACAGGAAGATAAACGAGCAGTACTTC.

This clonotype was seen a single time. The V and J genes are TRBV25-1 and TRBJ2-7; D gene uncertain. V lost 1 base and J lost 7, with 8 bases in between. Germline CDR1 and CDR2: MGHDK and SYGVNS. The CDR3 has 12 amino acids. The CDR3 protein is CASSEWRDEQYF. For the CDR3, the DNA is TGTGCCAGCAGTGAATGGCGCGATGAGCAGTACTTC.

V usage is TRBV10-3 and J usage is TRBJ1-4, with a tentative D call TRBD1 (5 bases). CDR3 length equals 12 residues. V dropped 4 bases and J dropped 8 bases, with 8 bases sitting between them. Germline loops: CDR1 ENHRY, CDR2 SYGVKD. The CDR3 is CAISVGAEKLFF. The CDR3, as DNA: TGTGCCATCAGTGTTGGGGCAGAAAAACTGTTTTTT.

The chain is built from TRBV7-9 and TRBJ2-5; D is perhaps TRBD2 (9 bases). The CDR3 extends over 16 amino acids. Germline CDR1 SEHNR, CDR2 FQNEAQ (reference sequence). Trimming removed 5 bases at V and 1 base at J, with 17 bases between. This CDR3 is CASSTGGAGGQETQYF. In DNA, the CDR3 is TGTGCCAGCAGCACAGGGGGAGCGGGAGGCCAAGAGACCCAGTACTTC.

The chain uses TRBV10-3 and TRBJ1-3, with D perhaps TRBD1 (5 bases). V lost 10 bases and J 0 bases, leaving 13 bases between the germline ends. The CDR3 runs to 14 residues. Germline CDR1 ENHRY, CDR2 SYGVKD. Written as DNA, the CDR3 is TGTGCCAGCAATCGGGGGGGCTCTGGAAACACCATATATTTT. As protein: CASNRGGSGNTIYF.

The chain carries TRBV7-2 and TRBJ2-7; weak D call: TRBD2 (5 bases). The CDR3 totals 15 residues. Trimming cost V 2 bases and J 3 bases, with 14 bases left between them. CDR1 is SGHTA and CDR2 is FQGNSA in the germline V gene. CDR3 DNA: TGTGCCAGCAGCTTATTAGGGAGTTCACGCTACGAGCAGTACTTC. Its translation is CASSLLGSSRYEQYF.

This clonotype was seen only a few times. V is TRBV12-3 or TRBV12-4 and J is TRBJ2-5; 8 nucleotides match TRBD2. V shed 3 bases, J shed 0 bases, and the junction held 9 bases outside the gene matches. The CDR3 is made up of 17 amino acids. CDR3 residues: CASSFSRSGAYQETQYF. CDR3 DNA: TGTGCCAGCAGTTTTAGTCGTAGCGGGGCGTACCAAGAGACCCAGTACTTC.

This clonotype has at least ten counts. V gene TRBV7-9 combines with J gene TRBJ2-7; 9 positions match TRBD1. Germline V CDR1 and CDR2: SEHNR, FQNEAQ (reference sequence). Trimming cost V 0 bases and J 3 bases; bases outside gene matches: 6. The CDR3 runs to 16 residues. The CDR3 sequence is CASSLALGQGSYEQYF. The CDR3 nucleotides read TGTGCCAGCAGCTTAGCCTTAGGACAGGGGAGCTACGAGCAGTACTTC.

The rearrangement joins TRBV25-1 to TRBJ1-1; possible D gene TRBD1, 6 bases. V was trimmed by 8 bases and J by 8 bases, leaving 15 bases between them. The CDR3 is 12 residues long. Germline loops: CDR1 MGHDK, CDR2 SYGVNS. The CDR3 coding sequence is TGTGCCAGCTCACCACCAGGACAGGAAGCTTTCTTT. This codes for CASSPPGQEAFF.

Comment on this clonotype: This clone may be a read error of a much larger clone one base away. The rearrangement joins TRBV12-3 or TRBV12-4 to TRBJ2-7, with TRBD1 identical over 10 bases. V shed 5 bases and J 3 bases; nucleotides not matched to a gene: 10. The CDR3 spans 16 residues. The CDR3 sequence: CASSRGQGSGRYEQYV. CDR3 nucleotide sequence: TGTGCCAGCAGTCGGGGACAGGGGTCCGGACGCTACGAGCAGTACGTC.

V usage is TRBV2 and J usage is TRBJ1-2; D is uncertain. Germline V lookup: CDR1 SNHLY, CDR2 FYNNEI. The CDR3 is 14 residues long. Deletions cut 3 bases from V and 7 bases from J, with 15 bases between. DNA for the CDR3: TGTGCCAGCAGTGATGTCGCCGGGTCTGTTGGCTACACCTTC. Translated: CASSDVAGSVGYTF. The variable domain in full, completed from reference TRBV2 and TRBJ1-2, reads EPEVTQTPSHQVTQMGQEVILRCVPISNHLYFYWYRQILGQKVEFLVSFYNNEISEKSEIFDDQFSVERPDGSNFTLKIRSTKLEDSAMYFCASSDVAGSVGYTFGSGTRLTVV.

The table lists this clonotype with many counts. The chain employs TRBV19 and TRBJ1-5; TRBD1 matches 7 bases. Germline CDR1 reads LNHDA; CDR2 reads SQIVND (reference sequence). CDR3 size: 13 residues. Losses at the gene ends were 5 bases for V and 9 bases for J; bases not matched to a gene: 7. The CDR3: CASSPTGWWPQHF. As DNA, the CDR3 is TGTGCCAGTAGTCCGACAGGGTGGTGGCCCCAGCATTTT.

The chain recombines TRBV7-8 with TRBJ2-3, with D perhaps given as TRBD1 or TRBD2 (5 bases each). Germline loops: CDR1 SGHVS, CDR2 FQNEAQ. V lost 3 bases and J lost 1, with 11 bases in between. There are 15 residues in the CDR3. The chain's CDR3 is CASSLGTQRTDTQYF. Here the CDR3 DNA reads TGTGCCAGCAGCTTGGGGACCCAGCGCACAGATACGCAGTATTTT.